Sequencing of this T cell receptor beta chain was carried out in a study of cytomegalovirus exposure and HLA in healthy donors. General study results and limits: Fewer N-insertions than the roughly 650-donor mean were reportedly shown by an Asian-associated ancestry cluster in a later analysis. Fewer than 20,000 TCR beta sequences were associated with HLA alleles at 0.05 false discovery rate in a later analysis. It was only CMV serostatus that was available as immune exposure information.

60 Vbeta and 13 Jbeta primers were used in PCR. The table came from immunoSEQ multiplex PCR; TCRdb's copy has only in-frame clones and leaves some out. Here the sample spans some 120,000 clones, around 79% being singletons. After removal of 2 bases from V and 6 bases from J, the junction contained 5 bases not matched to a gene. CDR3 size: 14 residues. Germline V gene lookup returns CDR1 MDHEN and CDR2 SYDVKM. On this clone itself: What it binds is not known.

The sequence came from a woman aged 40 to 50 in good health and CMV-seronegative. The chain joins TRBV28 to TRBJ1-2, with 8 nucleotides matching TRBD1. The sample was PBMCs. CDR3 region: CASSLPRGHDGYTF. The CDR3 nucleotides are TGTGCCAGCAGTTTACCCAGGGGGCACGATGGCTACACCTTC.